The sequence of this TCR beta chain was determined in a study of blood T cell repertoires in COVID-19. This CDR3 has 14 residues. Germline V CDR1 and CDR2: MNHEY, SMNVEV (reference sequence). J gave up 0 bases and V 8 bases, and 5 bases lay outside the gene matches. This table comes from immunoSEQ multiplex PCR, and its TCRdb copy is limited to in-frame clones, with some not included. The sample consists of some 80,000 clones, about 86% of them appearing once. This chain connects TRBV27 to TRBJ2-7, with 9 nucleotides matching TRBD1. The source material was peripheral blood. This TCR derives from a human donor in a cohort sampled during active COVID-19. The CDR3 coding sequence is TGTGCCAGCCAGGGGACAGGGAGCTCCTACGAGCAGTACTTC. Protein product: CASQGTGSSYEQYF.